The T cell receptor beta chain described here comes from a study of technical replicates of blood from several donors. TCRdb's table, derived via immunoSEQ multiplex PCR, lists solely in-frame clones and lacks some. The sample has about 58,000 clones; about 95% are singletons. After removal of 3 bases from V and 0 bases from J, the junction contained 2 bases not matched to a gene. This CDR3 is built from 13 residues. Per the germline V gene, CDR1 is SQVTM and CDR2 is ANQGSEA. The rearrangement links TRBV29-1 to TRBJ2-7; 7 bases line up with TRBD2. The material sequenced was PBMCs. The source of this sequence is a human donor in good health. Some clones in this sample may be carry-over from other donors' samples. The CDR3 protein is CSVEGTTSYEQYF. The CDR3 coding sequence is TGCAGCGTTGAGGGGACTACCTCCTACGAGCAGTACTTC.